This T cell receptor beta chain emerged from a study of CD4 T cells in relation to SARS-CoV-2 and coronaviruses. Data came from immunoSEQ multiplex PCR; TCRdb stores just in-frame clones and leaves some out. This table has approximately 11,000 clones, roughly 81% appearing once. With regard to this clone: The antigen is unknown.

The unexposed donors gave CD4+ T cells in about 2010-2019, prior to COVID-19. After around nine days of culture, CD4+ T cells were isolated. Half the medium was replaced with IL-2 medium on days 3 and 7. V shed 4 bases, J shed 4 bases, and the junction held 6 bases outside the gene matches. In germline, CDR1 is LNHDA, CDR2 SQIVND (reference sequence). The CDR3 spans 15 residues. General study points: Crossreactivity was assessed only for spike protein, not other viral proteins.

Material: CD4+ T cells from PBMCs, cultured in vitro. V usage is TRBV19 and J usage is TRBJ2-5; 10 bases are a match to TRBD1. The source of this sequence is a human donor in good health. The CDR3 nucleotides read TGTGCCAGTAGTACGCGGACAGGGGGAGGAGAGACCCAGTACTTC. It yields the protein CASSTRTGGGETQYF.